This T cell receptor (beta chain) is drawn from a study of T cell clonality in common variable immunodeficiency (dated by TCRdb to the mid-2010s). There are many counts of this clone. The target of this receptor is not known. Read data end 3 residues before the CDR3 end; the end is taken from the germline J gene. Most of the CVID patients and most of the healthy controls were of Caucasian heritage. Heparinized peripheral whole blood samples of about 5 to 9 ml were obtained from each donor. Genomic DNA from adults with common variable immune deficiency (CVID) and from healthy adult controls was used for sequencing of TCRbeta CDR3 repertoires. The control group comprised some 22 healthy adult volunteers, roughly 12 female and about ten male, aged roughly 20 to 75 years with a mean age of around 35. Diluted blood was density-centrifuged over Hypaque 1077 or Ficoll-Paque to isolate peripheral blood mononuclear cells. Genomic DNA was obtained from unsorted mononuclear cells through either Qiagen column purification or a centrifugation-based method.

Equivalent amounts of genomic DNA from CVID and control samples were used as sequencing input. For every sample, a 60 bp segment covering the rearranged TCRbeta CDR3 region was amplified and then sequenced. The immunoSEQ assay, a bias-corrected multiplex PCR combined with high-throughput sequencing, was used for TCRbeta amplification. Concerning the study's data processing: Every unique nucleotide sequence was considered a clone and was annotated with V, D and J genes, copy number and frequency. Sequences were labeled productive if in frame, and non-productive if out of frame or containing stop codons. As previously described, clonality was calculated on the basis of Shannon's entropy. Mean CDR3 Kyte-Doolittle hydropathy was derived from the predicted amino acid sequences of productive clones. Using the R hclust function, scaled V gene usage was clustered hierarchically with Manhattan distance and complete linkage. Clone sharing by CDR3 amino acid sequence was assessed by resampling 12 repertoires per group over 100 rounds. The repertoires were searched for 65 to 85 published EBV-specific TCRbeta sequences and a few hundred published CMV-specific TCRbeta sequences. Two CVID samples yielding fewer than 10,000 sequences were excluded from analysis, leaving approximately 40 CVID repertoires. What TCRdb holds here is the immuneACCESS table cut down to in-frame rearrangements. Part of the clones is not present; checked against another copy, under half of the missing clones reflect an unresolved V gene, and the others are unexplained. The V and J calls and clone size are taken from that table; D and trimming were inferred from the DNA. This sample holds about 41,000 clones in total, without any singletons. In total, the top ten clones hold 1.2% to 1.5% of the sample.

Findings and caveats that apply to the study as a whole: Despite equal DNA input, controls averaged about 81,820 unique sequences per sample versus some 30,000 in CVID samples. Fewer deletions and N-nucleotide insertions were reportedly observed in CVID TCRbeta sequences, and highly modified clones with 13 or more V deletions were reportedly absent from CVID TCRbeta sequences. TCRbeta clonality was higher in CVID subjects than in healthy controls (t-test p = 0.018), and the increase was most characteristic of about a third of subjects. Patient heterogeneity within the CVID cohort put limits on correlating repertoire features with clinical complications. It was noted by the authors that sequencing of the repertoires of T cell subpopulations would be needed to clarify the cause of the increased clonality in CVID. Healthy controls shared more TCRbeta clones with each other than CVID subjects shared among themselves (p < 0.0001).

Ends trimmed: V by 5 bases, J by 5 bases; bases unmatched to a gene: 8. The CDR3 covers 14 residues, taking in both the cysteine and the phenylalanine. Sequencing covers 33 bases of the CDR3, shown here with the frame starting at base 1. From a lookup of the germline V gene (reference sequence), CDR1 and CDR2 are DFQATT and SNEGSKA. The clonotype originates from a person aged 18 to 70 in good health. Source material: peripheral blood mononuclear cells. This sequence uses TRBV20-1 and TRBJ2-1, with 8 central nucleotides matching TRBD2. This receptor carries the CDR3 CSAGGGTRDNEQFF. The CDR3 DNA, read in part, is TGCAGTGCTGGTGGTGGGACTAGGGACAATGAG.